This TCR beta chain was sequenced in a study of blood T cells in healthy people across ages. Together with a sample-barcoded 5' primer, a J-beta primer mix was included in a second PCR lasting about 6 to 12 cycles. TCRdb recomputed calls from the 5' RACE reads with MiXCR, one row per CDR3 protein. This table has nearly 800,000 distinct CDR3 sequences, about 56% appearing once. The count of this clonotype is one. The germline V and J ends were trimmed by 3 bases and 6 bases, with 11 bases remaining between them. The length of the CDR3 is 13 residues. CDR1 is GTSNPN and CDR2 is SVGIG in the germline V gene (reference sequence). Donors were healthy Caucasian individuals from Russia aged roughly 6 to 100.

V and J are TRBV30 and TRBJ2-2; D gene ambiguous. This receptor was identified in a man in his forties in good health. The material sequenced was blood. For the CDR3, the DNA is TGTGCCTGGAGCTTTCTAGTCGCCGGGGAGCTGTTTTTT. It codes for CAWSFLVAGELFF.